This TCR beta chain was identified in a study of cytotoxic CD8 clonotypes in ibrutinib-treated CLL. Study-level background: Responses comprised about 25 partial and 2 complete; at median roughly 70 months, approximately 14 remained remitted and roughly 12 progressed. Regarding the study as a whole: At the start, clonality exceeded age-matched healthy donors and followed circulating CD8+ T-cell counts. Public clonotypes showed up rarely, and on treatment they shrank or held steady.

Remarks on this clone: Its cognate antigen is unknown.

From germline, CDR1 is SGHTA and CDR2 FQGNSA. This CDR3 has 16 residues. Trimming pared 4 bases from V and 5 bases from J, leaving 19 bases between. Here immunoSEQ multiplex PCR was the method, and the copy in TCRdb shows in-frame clones only, minus some. The repertoire holds 100,000 to 150,000 clones, with 70% to 90% as singletons. The sequencing here drew on PBMCs, taken after 24 months of ibrutinib treatment. The sequence was obtained from a human donor with chronic lymphocytic leukemia. This rearrangement joins TRBV7-2 to TRBJ2-3; D is possibly TRBD1 (5 bases). The CDR3 sequence: CASSSEVRVVRDTQYF. The CDR3 DNA reads as TGTGCCAGCAGCTCTGAAGTCAGGGTGGTTAGAGATACGCAGTATTTT.